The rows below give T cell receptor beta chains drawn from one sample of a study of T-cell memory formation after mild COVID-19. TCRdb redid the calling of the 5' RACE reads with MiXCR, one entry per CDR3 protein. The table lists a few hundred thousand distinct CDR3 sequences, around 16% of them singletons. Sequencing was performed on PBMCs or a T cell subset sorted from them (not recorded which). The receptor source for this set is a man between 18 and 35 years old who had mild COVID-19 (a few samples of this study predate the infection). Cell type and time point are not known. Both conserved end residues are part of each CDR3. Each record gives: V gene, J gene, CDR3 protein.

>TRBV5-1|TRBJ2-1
CASSTGQTSYNEQFF
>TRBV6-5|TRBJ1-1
CASSSPGWGTEAFF
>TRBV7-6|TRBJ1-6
CASSLRTGGVSPLHF
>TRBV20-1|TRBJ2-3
CSAKDRGSTDTQYF
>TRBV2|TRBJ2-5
CASSEGTVVTETQYF
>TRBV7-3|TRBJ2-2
CASSPDPDRVVVAGELFF
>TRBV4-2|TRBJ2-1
CASSQAPQGRGYEQFF
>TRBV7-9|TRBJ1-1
CASSLELGMNTEAFF
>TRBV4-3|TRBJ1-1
CASSLVRGTGRPEAFF
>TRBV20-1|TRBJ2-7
CSARGQRGDRAAPHQQYF
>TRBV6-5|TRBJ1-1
CASSPTGLLAFF
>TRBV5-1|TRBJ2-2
CASEASTPSNGELFF
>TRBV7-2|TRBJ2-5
CASSRAGKETQYF
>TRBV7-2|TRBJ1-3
CASSSAGNTIYF
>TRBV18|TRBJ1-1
CASSPQSGGVGTEAFF
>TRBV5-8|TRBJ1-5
CASGRGGAEANQPQHF
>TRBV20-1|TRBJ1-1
CSAKLTGDGCCTEAFF
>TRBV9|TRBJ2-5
CASSAAPGETQYF
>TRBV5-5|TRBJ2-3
CASSLDKWTDTQYF
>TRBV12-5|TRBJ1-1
CASVLEGWSAEAFF
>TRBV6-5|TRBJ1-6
CASSPLWGAKSPLHF
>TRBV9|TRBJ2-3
CASSVGSTEDTQYF
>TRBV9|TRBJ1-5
CASSVTGGGSNQPQHF
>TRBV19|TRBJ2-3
CASSVYKADTQYF
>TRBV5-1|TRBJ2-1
CASSLDIYRDSSSYNEQFF